This is a list of T cell receptor beta chains from one sample in a study of control samples from healthy donors and cancer patients. Method: immunoSEQ multiplex PCR; TCRdb's copy keeps in-frame clones and lacks some. This sample has about 70,000 clones, with 84% found just once. Sequences were obtained from blood. All receptors come from a man in his fifties in good health. Both conserved end residues are part of each CDR3. Fields, in order: CDR3 DNA, CDR3 protein, J gene, V gene, D gene, clone size. The D gene is left open where the match is weak. The size field is filled for only some rows; it gives once, few, many or a size class.

DNA: TGTGCCAGCAGCGACCGAGAATTGAACACTGAAGCTTTCTTT
CDR3: CASSDRELNTEAFF
J: TRBJ1-1
V: TRBV9
D: NA
size: NA

DNA: TGCAGTGCTGGTGCCGGGGCCCATGGACTGTTTTTT
CDR3: CSAGAGAHGLFF
J: TRBJ1-4
V: TRBV20-1
D: NA
size: NA

DNA: TGTGCCAGCAGCTTAAAACCCCCCGGGGCTACCCTCATCAACACTGAGCAGTTCTTC
CDR3: CASSLKPPGATLINTEQFF
J: TRBJ2-1
V: TRBV7-3
D: NA
size: NA

DNA: TGTGCCAGCAGTAAGCGGGAGTTCGGCAAAAACATTCAGTACTTC
CDR3: CASSKREFGKNIQYF
J: TRBJ2-4
V: TRBV27
D: TRBD2
size: NA

DNA: TGTGCCAGTGGTCGGCAAGGGAACCCCTACGAGCAGTACTTC
CDR3: CASGRQGNPYEQYF
J: TRBJ2-7
V: TRBV19
D: NA
size: NA

DNA: TGTGCCAGCAGTACCGGGACAGGGAAGCCATACCTCCAAGAGACCCAGTACTTC
CDR3: CASSTGTGKPYLQETQYF
J: TRBJ2-5
V: TRBV28
D: TRBD1
size: NA

DNA: TGTGCCAGCAGCCAAGATCAGCAGGGCTCATACCAGACGCAGTATTTT
CDR3: CASSQDQQGSYQTQYF
J: TRBJ2-3
V: TRBV3-1/TRBV3-2
D: NA
size: NA

DNA: TGTGCCAGTAGTGTGGACAGGGGTGGCTATGGCTACACCTTC
CDR3: CASSVDRGGYGYTF
J: TRBJ1-2
V: TRBV19
D: TRBD1
size: NA

DNA: TGTGCCACCCGGGACAAGGAAAAGTACGAGCAGTACTTC
CDR3: CATRDKEKYEQYF
J: TRBJ2-7
V: TRBV2
D: NA
size: NA

DNA: TGTGCCAGCAGTTTAGGTGTCGGGGCTTGGAATGGCTACACCTTC
CDR3: CASSLGVGAWNGYTF
J: TRBJ1-2
V: TRBV28
D: NA
size: NA

DNA: TGTGCCAGCAGTTACGCCGGGGAGCTGTTTTTT
CDR3: CASSYAGELFF
J: TRBJ2-2
V: TRBV6-5
D: NA
size: NA

DNA: TGCGCCAGCAGTCAGACTCCGGTTGTCGGTGGCTACACCTTC
CDR3: CASSQTPVVGGYTF
J: TRBJ1-2
V: TRBV4-3
D: NA
size: NA

DNA: TGTGCCAGCAGTCGACAGGATGCCTACGAGCAGTACTTC
CDR3: CASSRQDAYEQYF
J: TRBJ2-7
V: TRBV6-5
D: NA
size: NA

DNA: TGTGCCAGCAGCTCATCTAGCGGGGGGAACACCGGGGAGCTGTTTTTT
CDR3: CASSSSSGGNTGELFF
J: TRBJ2-2
V: TRBV5-5
D: TRBD2
size: once

DNA: TGTGCCAGCAGTTACCGTGGGGGACGAAACACTGAAGCTTTCTTT
CDR3: CASSYRGGRNTEAFF
J: TRBJ1-1
V: TRBV6-2/TRBV6-3
D: NA
size: few

DNA: TGTGCCAGCAGCCGACAGGGGGCCTCTAGCACAGATACGCAGTATTTT
CDR3: CASSRQGASSTDTQYF
J: TRBJ2-3
V: TRBV5-5
D: TRBD1
size: NA

DNA: TGTGCCAGCAGCCAAGGATGGAACAGGGGGCGTTTTGTGTCGTTC
CDR3: CASSQGWNRGRFVSF
J: TRBJ1-2
V: TRBV3-1/TRBV3-2
D: TRBD1
size: NA

DNA: TGCAGCGCCAAAGGACTAGCGGGAGCAGATACGCAGTATTTT
CDR3: CSAKGLAGADTQYF
J: TRBJ2-3
V: TRBV29-1
D: TRBD2
size: NA

DNA: TGTGCCAGCAGTTTACTAGCGGGAACCTACGAGCAGTACTTC
CDR3: CASSLLAGTYEQYF
J: TRBJ2-7
V: TRBV27
D: TRBD2
size: NA

DNA: TGCGCCAGCAGCCAAGGTGGGGGCAGTTTTTCCTACAATGAGCAGTTCTTC
CDR3: CASSQGGGSFSYNEQFF
J: TRBJ2-1
V: TRBV4-1
D: NA
size: NA

DNA: TGTGCCAGCAGCTGGTTACCAATCGGGGGAAACACCATATATTTT
CDR3: CASSWLPIGGNTIYF
J: TRBJ1-3
V: TRBV27
D: NA
size: NA

DNA: TGCAGCGTCATGGGACAGTCCTACGAGCAGTACTTC
CDR3: CSVMGQSYEQYF
J: TRBJ2-7
V: TRBV29-1
D: TRBD1
size: NA

DNA: TGTGCCAGTACAGGGGGAAGCTCACCCCTCCACTTT
CDR3: CASTGGSSPLHF
J: TRBJ1-6
V: TRBV6-5
D: TRBD1
size: NA

DNA: TGTGCCAGCAGCTTTAGTGGAGGGTCGATATCAGAGACCCAGTACTTC
CDR3: CASSFSGGSISETQYF
J: TRBJ2-5
V: TRBV7-8
D: NA
size: NA

DNA: TGTGCCAGCAGCTGGGTGGTAGCGGGATCTGACGAGCAGTACTTC
CDR3: CASSWVVAGSDEQYF
J: TRBJ2-7
V: TRBV5-6
D: TRBD2
size: NA

DNA: TGTGCCTGGAGTGTGGGGTGGGGGACCTATGGCTACACCTTC
CDR3: CAWSVGWGTYGYTF
J: TRBJ1-2
V: TRBV30
D: NA
size: few

DNA: TGTGCCAGCAGCTCACACGATTCTCAGGGGGCGGGTTCACCCCTCCACTTT
CDR3: CASSSHDSQGAGSPLHF
J: TRBJ1-6
V: TRBV7-9
D: TRBD1
size: few

DNA: TGTGCCAGCAGCCGGGGACAGGGAACTTCACCCCTCCACTTT
CDR3: CASSRGQGTSPLHF
J: TRBJ1-6
V: TRBV7-9
D: TRBD1
size: NA

DNA: TGTGCCAGCAGTTTTCTCGGGGGTCGAGCCAACGTCCTGACTTTC
CDR3: CASSFLGGRANVLTF
J: TRBJ2-6
V: TRBV27
D: NA
size: NA

DNA: TGTGCTAGTGGACTACCGACAGGGGGGATAGGGGAGCAGTACTTC
CDR3: CASGLPTGGIGEQYF
J: TRBJ2-7
V: TRBV12-5
D: TRBD1
size: NA

DNA: TGTGCCAGCAGCTTGGGGCAGGGGAACACTGAAGCTTTCTTT
CDR3: CASSLGQGNTEAFF
J: TRBJ1-1
V: TRBV11-3
D: NA
size: once

DNA: TGTGCCTGGAACGACTGGAGCACAGATACGCAGTATTTT
CDR3: CAWNDWSTDTQYF
J: TRBJ2-3
V: TRBV30
D: NA
size: NA

DNA: TGTGCCAGCAGCGTCGGCGGACACCATACGCAGTATTTT
CDR3: CASSVGGHHTQYF
J: TRBJ2-3
V: TRBV9
D: NA
size: NA

DNA: TGTGCCAGCAGTTTGTACAGGGCCGTGGGAAACACCATATATTTT
CDR3: CASSLYRAVGNTIYF
J: TRBJ1-3
V: TRBV28
D: NA
size: once

DNA: TGCGCCAGCAGCCAAGGATTCGGCGCCACTCGACTGAACACCGGGGAGCTGTTTTTT
CDR3: CASSQGFGATRLNTGELFF
J: TRBJ2-2
V: TRBV4-3
D: NA
size: NA

DNA: TGTGCCAGCAGCCTCGTTAGGGGGTCATCAAGAAACACCATATATTTT
CDR3: CASSLVRGSSRNTIYF
J: TRBJ1-3
V: TRBV7-2
D: NA
size: few